Below are 28 T cell receptor beta chains sequenced from a single sample in a study of post-analysis software for immune sequencing data (dated by TCRdb to the mid-2010s). Here is what the overall study found, with its caveats: Patients showed significantly higher frequencies than controls for a handful of TRBV segments, among them TRBV5-6, TRBV5-1 and TRBV20-1.

To prepare the library, PCR was applied. Sequencer: Illumina HiSeq 2500. To reduce PCR and sequencing biases, unique molecular identifiers were built into the TCR beta cDNA libraries. TCRdb trimmed public reads at Q25 via fastp, called clones via MiXCR and kept in-frame beta chains. Each entry is one CDR3 protein sequence, shown with its most common DNA and genes. Across this sample there are roughly 570,000 distinct CDR3 sequences, with under 40% seen only once. In total, the top ten clones hold under 7% of the sample. For these TCRs, the target antigens are not known. Sequenced sample: blood. Receptors originate from a girl younger than 18 with multiple sclerosis.

In this sample, this clonotype turned up a few times. The chain couples TRBV29-1 to TRBJ1-2; D ambiguous. Germline V CDR1 and CDR2: SQVTM, ANQGSEA. V was trimmed by 3 bases and J by 4 bases, leaving 9 bases between them. CDR3 length equals 12 residues. The CDR3 protein is CSVDQGVYGYTF. The CDR3 nucleotides read TGCAGCGTTGATCAAGGAGTCTATGGCTACACCTTC.

This clonotype was seen a handful of times. The V and J genes are TRBV20-1 and TRBJ2-1; TRBD2 is a possible D gene (7 bases). In germline, CDR1 is DFQATT, CDR2 SNEGSKA (reference sequence). V was trimmed by 3 bases and J by 3 bases, leaving 15 bases between them. There are 15 residues in the CDR3. The CDR3 region is CSASGGGALYNEQFF. CDR3 sequence (DNA): TGCAGTGCTAGTGGTGGGGGGGCGCTCTACAATGAGCAGTTCTTC.

This clonotype was seen more than once but under ten times. V is TRBV24-1 and J is TRBJ2-5; maybe TRBD2 (5 bases). This CDR3 has 14 amino acids. Deletions cut 3 bases from V and 4 bases from J, with 11 bases between. The germline gives CDR1 KGHDR, CDR2 SFDVKD. CDR3 sequence: CATSDGFRGETQYF. Written as DNA, the CDR3 is TGTGCCACCAGTGATGGATTCCGGGGAGAGACCCAGTACTTC.

This clonotype turned up a few times. The gene calls are TRBV6-6 and TRBJ1-2; a weak D match, TRBD1 (5 bases). Germline V gene lookup returns CDR1 MNHNY and CDR2 SVGAGI (reference sequence). V lost 0 bases and J lost 2, with 13 bases in between. The CDR3 is 16 residues long. The CDR3 bases are TGTGCCAGCAGTTACTCAGGGAGGGACCCCAACTATGGCTACACCTTC. Translated, it gives CASSYSGRDPNYGYTF.

This clonotype came up a few times. The chain links TRBV7-8 to TRBJ1-5; TRBD1 is a possible D gene (5 bases). The V gene's germline CDR1 is SGHVS and CDR2 FQNEAQ. Deletions cut 5 bases from V and 7 bases from J, with 12 bases between. This CDR3 has 13 amino acids. CDR3 DNA sequence: TGTGCCAGCAGCCCCCGGGACGGACAGCCCCAGCATTTT. Encoded protein: CASSPRDGQPQHF.

The CDR3 is CSVERVNYGYTF. CDR3 coding DNA: TGCAGCGTTGAGAGGGTAAACTATGGCTACACCTTC. The chain couples TRBV29-1 to TRBJ1-2; D uncertain. Trimming cost V 3 bases and J 2 bases, with 7 bases left between them. Germline lookup yields CDR1 SQVTM and CDR2 ANQGSEA. CDR3 length equals 12 residues. Supplemented by reference TRBV29-1 and TRBJ1-2, the full variable domain reads SAVISQKPSRDICQRGTSLTIQCQVDSQVTMMFWYRQQPGQSLTLIATANQGSEATYESGFVIDKFPISRPNLTFSTLTVSNMSPEDSSIYLCSVERVNYGYTFGSGTRLTVV.

The sample holds many counts of this clonotype. The chain couples TRBV29-1 to TRBJ2-5; a possible D gene is TRBD1 (6 bases). Germline-derived CDR1 and CDR2 are SQVTM and ANQGSEA. Trimming shortened V by 5 bases and J by 4 bases, and 11 bases separated the two germline ends. CDR3 length equals 12 residues. The CDR3 loop is CSVQVTGETQYF. CDR3 in DNA: TGCAGCGTTCAGGTGACAGGAGAGACCCAGTACTTC.

V and J are TRBV20-1 and TRBJ1-2; D is unclear. The CDR3 extends over 13 amino acids. V was pared by 7 bases and J by 2 bases, with 14 bases between. Germline CDR1 and CDR2: DFQATT and SNEGSKA (reference sequence). CDR3 DNA: TGCAGTGTTTCGGACGGCCTCAACTATGGCTACACCTTC. It encodes CSVSDGLNYGYTF.

CDR3 sequence reads: CASSRDGEFGYTF. In nucleotides, the CDR3 is TGTGCCAGCAGCCGGGACGGAGAGTTCGGCTACACCTTC. This chain links TRBV6-5 with TRBJ1-2; perhaps TRBD1 as D (5 bases). V shed 6 bases and J shed 8 bases, with 16 bases lying between them. CDR3 length: 13 amino acids. CDR1 MNHEY and CDR2 SVGAGI come from the germline V gene.

The V and J genes are TRBV25-1 and TRBJ1-1; no definite D call. CDR1 is MGHDK, CDR2 SYGVNS, per germline. The V end was cut by 4 bases, the J end by 0 bases, with 15 bases between. The CDR3 spans 16 residues. DNA for the CDR3: TGTGCCAGCAGTGCCCGTCTGGGCGGGTTGAACACTGAAGCTTTCTTT. Its translation is CASSARLGGLNTEAFF.

The chain is built from TRBV9 and TRBJ2-3; 8 positions match TRBD2. The CDR3 is 16 amino acids. Germline loops: CDR1 SGDLS, CDR2 YYNGEE. V trimming: 0 bases; J trimming: 0 bases; junction bases outside the gene matches: 3. Here the CDR3 reads CASSVGLAFSTDTQYF. The DNA of the CDR3 is TGTGCCAGCAGCGTAGGACTAGCGTTTAGCACAGATACGCAGTATTTT.

The J gene is TRBJ2-1, the V gene TRBV19; 9 nucleotides line up with TRBD2. The CDR3 spans 15 residues. The germline gives CDR1 LNHDA, CDR2 SQIVND (reference sequence). J lost 7 bases, V lost 6 bases, and 10 bases had no gene match. CDR3 sequence (DNA): TGTGCCAGTAGATCGACGGCGGGGGGGTTAAATGAGCAGTTCTTC. It yields the protein CASRSTAGGLNEQFF.

This chain connects TRBV30 to TRBJ2-3; D is possibly TRBD2 (5 bases). V was cut by 3 bases and J by 0 bases, with 7 bases left in between. CDR3 length: 13 residues. Germline V gene data show CDR1 as GTSNPN and CDR2 as SVGIG (reference sequence). The CDR3 DNA reads as TGTGCCTGGAGCGGGATTAGCACAGATACGCAGTATTTT. Amino acids: CAWSGISTDTQYF.

This clonotype has more than one count but fewer than ten. The chain joins TRBV7-8 to TRBJ2-5, with 8 bases aligning to TRBD1. The length of the CDR3 is 15 residues. Germline trimming cut 3 bases from V and 5 bases from J; bases unmatched to any gene: 8. CDR1 and CDR2 from the germline V gene are SGHVS and FQNEAQ. The CDR3 sequence is CASSFGGQGAETQYF. The CDR3 DNA is TGTGCCAGCAGCTTCGGTGGACAGGGTGCTGAGACCCAGTACTTC. Full variable domain (remainder filled in from reference TRBV7-8 and TRBJ2-5): GAGVSQSPRYKVAKRGQDVALRCDPISGHVSLFWYQQALGQGPEFLTYFQNEAQLDKSGLPSDRFFAERPEGSVSTLKIQRTQQEDSAVYLCASSFGGQGAETQYFGPGTRLLVL.

The genes are TRBV5-1 and TRBJ2-1, with D possibly matching TRBD2 (7 bases). CDR1 and CDR2 (germline): SGHRS, YFSETQ. This CDR3 spans 15 amino acids. V shed 0 bases and J shed 6 bases, with 13 bases lying between them. CDR3 region: CASSLDRGAVNEQFF. CDR3 DNA sequence: TGCGCCAGCAGCTTGGACCGGGGGGCGGTCAATGAGCAGTTCTTC. Full variable domain (missing parts from reference TRBV5-1 and TRBJ2-1): KAGVTQTPRYLIKTRGQQVTLSCSPISGHRSVSWYQQTPGQGLQFLFEYFSETQRNKGNFPGRFSGRQFSNSRSEMNVSTLELGDSALYLCASSLDRGAVNEQFFGPGTRLTVL.

This chain joins TRBV24-1 and TRBJ2-5; possibly TRBD1 for D (7 bases). The CDR3 runs 15 residues. CDR1 and CDR2 from the germline V gene are KGHDR and SFDVKD. With 3 bases removed from V and 4 bases from J, the gap between germline ends came to 14 bases. The CDR3 nucleotides are TGTGCCACCAGTGATCCAGGGGGAGGCAGAGAGACCCAGTACTTC. This sequence encodes CATSDPGGGRETQYF.

This sequence joins TRBV28 and TRBJ2-3; D unresolved. Trimming stripped 4 bases from V and 7 bases from J, with 9 bases between. Germline V gene data show CDR1 as MDHEN and CDR2 as SYDVKM. CDR3 size: 12 residues. CDR3 loop: CASSSIGNTQYF. CDR3 nucleotide sequence: TGTGCCAGCAGTTCTATAGGGAATACGCAGTATTTT. Drawing the rest from reference TRBV28 and TRBJ2-3, the complete variable domain is DVKVTQSSRYLVKRTGEKVFLECVQDMDHENMFWYRQDPGLGLRLIYFSYDVKMKEKGDIPEGYSVSREKKERFSLILESASTNQTSMYLCASSSIGNTQYFGPGTRLTVL.

There are a few counts of this clonotype. The genes are TRBV19 and TRBJ1-1; tentative D call: TRBD1 (6 bases). CDR1 LNHDA and CDR2 SQIVND come from the germline V gene (reference sequence). Trimming took off 5 bases at V and 2 bases at J, with 15 bases between the two ends. This CDR3 has 15 residues. The CDR3 DNA reads as TGTGCCAGTAGTTCCTCTGGGGGCGTAAACACTGAAGCTTTCTTT. Encoded protein: CASSSSGGVNTEAFF.

The V and J genes are TRBV10-3 and TRBJ2-7; no definite D call. CDR3 size: 14 residues. The germline V and J ends were trimmed by 2 bases and 0 bases, with 8 bases remaining between them. CDR1 and CDR2 from the germline V gene are ENHRY and SYGVKD. The CDR3 nucleotides are TGTGCCATCAGTGAGAGCCGGGCCTCCTACGAGCAGTACTTC. This gives the protein CAISESRASYEQYF.

This clonotype has a handful of counts. The chain employs TRBV20-1 and TRBJ2-7; 9 positions match TRBD2. Germline V gene data show CDR1 as DFQATT and CDR2 as SNEGSKA (reference sequence). The length of the CDR3 is 15 residues. Trimming removed 3 bases from V and 1 base from J; junction bases left unmatched: 7. CDR3 nucleotides: TGCAGTGCTAGTTCCAGCGGGGGGCTTTCCTACGAGCAGTACTTC. Amino acids: CSASSSGGLSYEQYF.

There are a few counts of this clonotype. The genes are TRBV5-6 and TRBJ2-3; D perhaps matches TRBD1 (5 bases). Trimming took off 0 bases at V and 6 bases at J, with 14 bases between the two ends. Germline CDR1 SGHDT, CDR2 YYEEEE. The CDR3 extends over 15 amino acids. The CDR3 region has the DNA TGTGCCAGCAGCTTGGGGCAGGGTCATCGGGATACGCAGTATTTT. It is translated as CASSLGQGHRDTQYF.

The sample holds a few counts of this clonotype. The chain is built from TRBV3-1 and TRBJ2-7; D remains unclear. CDR1 and CDR2 from the germline V gene are LGHDT and YNNKEL (reference sequence). CDR3 length equals 12 residues. Trimming took off 3 bases at V and 1 base at J, with 4 bases between the two ends. The CDR3 DNA sequence: TGTGCCAGCAGCCACACATCCTACGAGCAGTACTTC. Residues: CASSHTSYEQYF.

This chain connects TRBV4-1 to TRBJ2-7; D gene uncertain. The V gene lost 0 bases and the J gene lost 2 bases, with 11 bases spanning the gap. This CDR3 is built from 15 residues. The germline V gene encodes CDR1 MGHRA and CDR2 YSYEKL. For the CDR3, the DNA is TGCGCCAGCAGCCAAGATCAGGCCCCCACCTACGAGCAGTACTTC. Translation: CASSQDQAPTYEQYF.

This clonotype turned up a few times. V and J are TRBV3-1 and TRBJ1-1, with D maybe TRBD1 (5 bases). V lost 0 bases, J lost 3 bases, and 14 bases lay in between. CDR3 length: 16 amino acids. The germline CDR1 and CDR2 sequences are LGHDT and YNNKEL (reference sequence). CDR3 DNA sequence: TGTGCCAGCAGCCAAGATCCGGGGGATCGTTACACTGAAGCTTTCTTT. As protein: CASSQDPGDRYTEAFF.

This clonotype was detected only a few times. J is TRBJ2-1 and V is TRBV12-3 or TRBV12-4; D unclear. CDR3 length: 15 residues. V dropped 1 base and J dropped 2 bases, with 9 bases sitting between them. CDR3 residues: CASSLELRTYNEQFF. The CDR3 region has the DNA TGTGCCAGCAGTTTAGAGCTCCGGACCTACAATGAGCAGTTCTTC.

This chain uses TRBV6-2 or TRBV6-3 with TRBJ2-5; no definite D call. The J call may be mistaken, given a closer DNA end match to TRBJ2-7. CDR1 is MNHEY, CDR2 SVGEGT, per germline. The CDR3 has 16 residues. CDR3 in DNA: TGTGCCAGCAGTTCCCCTGTCCGGTTAGGCGCCTACGAGCAGTACTTC. Protein: CASSSPVRLGAYEQYF.

This clonotype was seen a few times. The chain is built from TRBV20-1 and TRBJ2-7; 9 positions agree with TRBD2. Germline CDR1 and CDR2: DFQATT and SNEGSKA (reference sequence). Unmatched junction bases numbered 7, after V lost 0 bases and J lost 4 bases. The CDR3 has 15 amino acids. CDR3 in amino acids: CSARDSGGSPYEQYF. CDR3 DNA: TGCAGTGCTAGAGATAGCGGGGGTTCACCTTACGAGCAGTACTTC.

This chain connects TRBV4-1 to TRBJ1-6; no definite D call. The germline V gene has CDR1 MGHRA and CDR2 YSYEKL. The V and J ends lost 4 bases and 0 bases respectively, with 10 bases between them. The CDR3 covers 16 residues. The CDR3 DNA sequence: TGCGCCAGCAGCCCCCTGGAGAGCTCCTATAATTCACCCCTCCACTTT. Protein sequence: CASSPLESSYNSPLHF.